The clone carrying this T cell receptor (beta chain) was seen just once. This record comes from a study of blood T cell repertoires in COVID-19. Study overall: Sites across the United States, Italy and Spain contributed samples from acute and convalescent COVID-19.

Libraries were prepared by immunoSEQ multiplex PCR; TCRdb keeps only in-frame clonotypes and omits some of them. The data hold some 150,000 clones, with around 73% observed a single time. V lost 1 base to trimming and J lost 0 bases, with 6 bases between them. Germline-derived CDR1 and CDR2 are SNHLY and FYNNEI. CDR3 length: 14 amino acids. The chain is built from TRBV2 and TRBJ1-2; D remains unclear. This receptor was obtained from a woman in her 50s with active or convalescent COVID-19. The sample consisted of peripheral blood. CDR3 nucleotides: TGTGCCAGCAGTGAAGGCGATTCTAACTATGGCTACACCTTC. Amino acids: CASSEGDSNYGYTF.